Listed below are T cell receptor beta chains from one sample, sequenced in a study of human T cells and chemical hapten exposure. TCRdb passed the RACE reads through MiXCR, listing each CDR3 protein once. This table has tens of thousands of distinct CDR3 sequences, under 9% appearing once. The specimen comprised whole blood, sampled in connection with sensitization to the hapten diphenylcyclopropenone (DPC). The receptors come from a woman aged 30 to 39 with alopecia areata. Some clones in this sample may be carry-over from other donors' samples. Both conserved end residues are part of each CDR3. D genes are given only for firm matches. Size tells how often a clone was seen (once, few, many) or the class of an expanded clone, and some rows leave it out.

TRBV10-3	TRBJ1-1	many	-	CAISERQGTTEAFF	TGTGCCATCAGTGAGCGCCAGGGTACCACTGAAGCTTTCTTT
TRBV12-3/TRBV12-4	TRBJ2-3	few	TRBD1	CASRPQGVDTQYF	TGTGCCAGCAGACCACAGGGGGTAGATACGCAGTATTTT
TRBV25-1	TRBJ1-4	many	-	CASSGREVHNEKLFF	TGTGCCAGCAGTGGCCGCGAGGTCCATAATGAAAAACTGTTTTTT
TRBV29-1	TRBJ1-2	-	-	CSARSGGPGGYTF	TGCAGCGCCCGAAGTGGGGGACCGGGGGGCTACACCTTC
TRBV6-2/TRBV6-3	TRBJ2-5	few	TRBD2	CASTTLHGLAGGETQYF	TGTGCCAGCACAACCCTCCACGGACTAGCGGGGGGCGAGACCCAGTACTTC
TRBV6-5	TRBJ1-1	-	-	CASGLHLTEAFF	TGTGCCAGCGGTTTACACCTAACTGAAGCTTTCTTT
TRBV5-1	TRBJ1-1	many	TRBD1	CASSLFTSGTGNEAFF	TGCGCCAGCAGCTTGTTTACCTCCGGGACAGGGAATGAAGCTTTCTTT
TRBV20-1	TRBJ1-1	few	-	CSVKGNTEAFF	TGCAGTGTGAAAGGGAACACTGAAGCTTTCTTT
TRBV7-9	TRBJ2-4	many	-	CASSLGGTMTFEYF	TGTGCCAGCAGCTTGGGAGGGACAATGACTTTTGAGTACTTC
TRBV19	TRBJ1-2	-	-	CASSDRGNYGYTF	TGTGCCAGTAGTGATCGGGGGAACTATGGCTACACCTTC
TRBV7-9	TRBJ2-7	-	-	CASSSSSYEQYF	TGTGCCAGCAGCTCCAGCTCCTACGAGCAGTACTTC
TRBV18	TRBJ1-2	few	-	CASSPPYTRGPSGYTF	TGTGCCAGCTCACCACCATATACCCGGGGCCCTTCTGGCTACACCTTC
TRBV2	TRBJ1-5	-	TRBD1	CASSVQGQPQHF	TGTGCCAGCAGTGTACAGGGGCAGCCCCAGCATTTT
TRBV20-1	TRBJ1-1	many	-	CSARPTGNTEAFF	TGCAGTGCTAGACCTACAGGGAACACTGAAGCTTTCTTT
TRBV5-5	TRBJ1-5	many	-	CASSARGDQPQHF	TGTGCCAGCAGCGCAAGGGGAGATCAGCCCCAGCATTTT
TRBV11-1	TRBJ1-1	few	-	CASSFLAGTEAFF	TGTGCCAGCAGCTTTTTGGCCGGCACTGAAGCTTTCTTT
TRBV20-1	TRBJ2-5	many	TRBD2	CSARDGGEQETQYF	TGCAGTGCTAGAGATGGGGGGGAGCAAGAGACCCAGTACTTC
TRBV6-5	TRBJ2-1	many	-	CASSNGNEQFF	TGTGCCAGCAGCAACGGGAATGAGCAGTTCTTC
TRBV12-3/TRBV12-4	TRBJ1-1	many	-	CASSKTGRDTEAFF	TGTGCCAGCAGTAAAACCGGGAGAGACACTGAAGCTTTCTTT
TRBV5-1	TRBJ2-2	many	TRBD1	CASSPGQGRGTGELFF	TGCGCCAGCAGCCCCGGACAGGGAAGAGGAACCGGGGAGCTGTTTTTT
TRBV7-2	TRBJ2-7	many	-	CASSLGGHLLLAPSYEQYF	TGTGCCAGCAGCTTAGGAGGTCATCTTCTATTAGCTCCTTCCTACGAGCAGTACTTC
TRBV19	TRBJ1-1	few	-	CASQPRVEGTEAFF	TGTGCCAGCCAACCAAGGGTGGAAGGCACTGAAGCTTTCTTT
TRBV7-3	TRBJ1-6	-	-	CASSPRADNLPLHF	TGTGCCAGCAGCCCAAGGGCGGACAATTTACCCCTCCACTTT
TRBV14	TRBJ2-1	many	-	CASSQEEWVSSYNEQFF	TGTGCCAGCAGCCAAGAAGAGTGGGTGAGCTCCTACAATGAGCAGTTCTTC
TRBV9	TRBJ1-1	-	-	CASPPNWVLGTEAFF	TGTGCCAGCCCCCCAAACTGGGTTTTAGGCACTGAAGCTTTCTTT
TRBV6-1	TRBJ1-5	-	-	CASSESVGASQPQHF	TGTGCCAGCAGTGAATCGGTGGGGGCCTCGCAGCCCCAGCATTTT
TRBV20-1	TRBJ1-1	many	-	CSARDRLGNTEAFF	TGCAGTGCTAGAGATCGATTGGGAAACACTGAAGCTTTCTTT
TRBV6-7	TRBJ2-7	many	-	CASSYSEDYEQYF	TGTGCCAGCAGTTACTCGGAGGACTACGAGCAGTACTTC
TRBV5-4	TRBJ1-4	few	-	CASSRTTNEKLFF	TGTGCCAGCAGCCGAACAACTAATGAAAAACTGTTTTTT
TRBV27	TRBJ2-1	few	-	CASSLFPESYNEQFF	TGTGCCAGCAGTTTATTTCCCGAATCCTACAATGAGCAGTTCTTC
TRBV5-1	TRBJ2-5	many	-	CASSSGTSQETQYF	TGCGCCAGCAGTTCCGGGACTTCTCAGGAGACCCAGTACTTC
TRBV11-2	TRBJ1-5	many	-	CASSLGGAGLTPQHF	TGTGCCAGCAGCCTTGGGGGCGCGGGACTCACACCCCAGCATTTT
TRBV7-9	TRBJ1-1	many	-	CASSLGLMNTEAFF	TGTGCCAGCAGCTTAGGGCTTATGAACACTGAAGCTTTCTTT
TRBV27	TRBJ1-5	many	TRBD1	CASSGQGGQPQHF	TGTGCCAGCTCGGGACAGGGAGGTCAGCCCCAGCATTTT
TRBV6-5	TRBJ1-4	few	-	CASRGQARAEKLFF	TGTGCCAGTCGAGGTCAGGCTCGCGCCGAAAAACTGTTTTTT
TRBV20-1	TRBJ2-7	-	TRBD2	CSVGEGNYEQYF	TGCAGTGTTGGGGAGGGCAACTACGAGCAGTACTTC
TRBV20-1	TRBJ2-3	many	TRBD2	CSAEGASGDSRPDTQYF	TGCAGTGCCGAAGGGGCTAGCGGGGACTCTCGCCCAGATACGCAGTATTTT
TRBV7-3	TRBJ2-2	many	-	CASSLYDSLGGELFF	TGTGCCAGCAGCTTATACGACAGCCTAGGCGGGGAGCTGTTTTTT
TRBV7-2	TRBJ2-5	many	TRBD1	CASSPTSGGVGTQYF	TGTGCCAGCAGCCCGACATCAGGGGGCGTTGGGACCCAGTACTTC
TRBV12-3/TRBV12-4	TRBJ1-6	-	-	CASSFQGGRAPLHF	TGTGCCAGCAGTTTTCAGGGTGGGAGAGCACCCCTCCACTTT
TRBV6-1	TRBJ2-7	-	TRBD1	CASSEPGQVGYEQYF	TGTGCCAGCAGTGAGCCGGGACAGGTCGGGTACGAGCAGTACTTC
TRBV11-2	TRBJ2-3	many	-	CASSPRTVNSDTQYF	TGTGCCAGCAGCCCCCGGACAGTAAACTCAGATACGCAGTATTTT
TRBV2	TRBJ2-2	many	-	CASSDSSGGSGELFF	TGTGCCAGCAGTGACTCCAGTGGCGGGTCCGGGGAGCTGTTTTTT
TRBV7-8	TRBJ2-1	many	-	CASSFYVGDLQFF	TGTGCCAGCAGCTTTTACGTAGGGGATCTGCAGTTCTTC
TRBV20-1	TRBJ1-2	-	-	CSASGHDYTF	TGCAGTGCTAGCGGGCATGACTACACCTTC
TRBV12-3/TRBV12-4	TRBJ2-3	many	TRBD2	CASSLLAGTSTDTQYF	TGTGCCAGCAGTTTACTAGCGGGGACCAGCACAGATACGCAGTATTTT
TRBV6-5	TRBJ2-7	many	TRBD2	CASSYSRRGSYEQYF	TGTGCCAGCAGTTACTCTCGACGCGGGAGTTACGAGCAGTACTTC
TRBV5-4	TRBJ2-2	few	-	CASSWETNTGELFF	TGTGCCAGCAGTTGGGAGACGAACACCGGGGAGCTGTTTTTT
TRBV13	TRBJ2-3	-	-	CASSLRGVDTQYF	TGTGCCAGCAGCTTGAGAGGGGTGGATACGCAGTATTTT
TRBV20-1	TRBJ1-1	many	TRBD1	CSANRGALNTEAFF	TGCAGTGCGAACAGGGGCGCTTTGAACACTGAAGCTTTCTTT
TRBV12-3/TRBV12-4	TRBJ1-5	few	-	CASSLGNRNQPQHF	TGTGCCAGCAGTTTAGGCAATAGAAATCAGCCCCAGCATTTT
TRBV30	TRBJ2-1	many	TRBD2	CAWTGIAGTFGNEQFF	TGTGCCTGGACGGGCATAGCGGGGACGTTTGGGAATGAGCAGTTCTTC
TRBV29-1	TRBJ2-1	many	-	CSVYPGTLQARQFF	TGCAGCGTTTACCCCGGGACACTTCAGGCCAGACAGTTCTTC
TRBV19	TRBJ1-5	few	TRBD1	CASSIGQGAINQPQHF	TGTGCCAGTAGTATAGGGCAGGGGGCGATCAATCAGCCCCAGCATTTT
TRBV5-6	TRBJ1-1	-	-	CASSVGPWAFF	TGTGCCAGCAGCGTCGGGCCTTGGGCTTTCTTT
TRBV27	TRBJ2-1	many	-	CATKRGTGSYNEQFF	TGTGCCACTAAACGCGGGACGGGCTCCTACAATGAGCAGTTCTTC
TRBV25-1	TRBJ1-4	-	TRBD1	CASSPSTGAGEKLFF	TGTGCCAGCAGCCCCTCGACAGGGGCGGGTGAAAAACTGTTTTTT